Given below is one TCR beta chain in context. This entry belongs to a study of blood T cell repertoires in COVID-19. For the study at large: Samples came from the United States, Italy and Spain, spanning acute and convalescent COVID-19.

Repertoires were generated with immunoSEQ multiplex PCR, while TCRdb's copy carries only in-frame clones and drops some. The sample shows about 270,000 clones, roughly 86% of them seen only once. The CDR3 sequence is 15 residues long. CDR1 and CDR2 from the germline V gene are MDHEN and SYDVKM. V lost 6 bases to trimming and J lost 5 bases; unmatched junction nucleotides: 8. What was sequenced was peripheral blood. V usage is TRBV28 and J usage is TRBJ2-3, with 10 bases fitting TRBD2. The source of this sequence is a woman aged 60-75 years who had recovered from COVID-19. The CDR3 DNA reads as TGTGCCAGCAGGGAACTAGCGGGGTTCGGAGATACGCAGTATTTT. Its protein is CASRELAGFGDTQYF.